This T cell receptor (beta chain) was identified during a study of PD-1 blockade in classical Hodgkin lymphoma. Time point noted: newly diagnosed, previously untreated cHL patient sample. Comparison came from newly diagnosed, untreated classical Hodgkin lymphoma PBMCs. The CDR3 is 14 amino acids. Looked up from germline, CDR1 is KGHSH and CDR2 is LQKENI. Trimming took off 3 bases at V and 3 bases at J, with 11 bases between the two ends. This table comes from immunoSEQ multiplex PCR, and its TCRdb copy is limited to in-frame clones, with some not included. Here the sample spans 70,000 or so clones, roughly 92% being singletons. General study findings and limits: Reported baseline diversity: healthy donors highest, relapsed/refractory patients lowest.

A note on this clone: Its antigen is unknown.

Sequenced: peripheral blood mononuclear cells (PBMCs). The chain couples TRBV18 to TRBJ1-1, with D perhaps TRBD1 (5 bases). The receptor comes from a human donor with classical Hodgkin lymphoma. CDR3 sequence (DNA): TGTGCCAGCTCACCTGCCAGGGTGTACACTGAAGCTTTCTTT. This gives the protein CASSPARVYTEAFF.